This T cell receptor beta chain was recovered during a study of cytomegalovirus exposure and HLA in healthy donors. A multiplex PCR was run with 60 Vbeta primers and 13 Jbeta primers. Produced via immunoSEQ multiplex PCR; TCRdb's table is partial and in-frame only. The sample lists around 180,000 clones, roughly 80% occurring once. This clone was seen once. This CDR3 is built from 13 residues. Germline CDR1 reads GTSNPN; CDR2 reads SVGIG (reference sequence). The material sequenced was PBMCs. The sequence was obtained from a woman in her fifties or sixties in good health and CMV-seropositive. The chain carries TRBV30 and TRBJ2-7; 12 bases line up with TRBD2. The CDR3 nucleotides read TGTGCGCTTGGGACTAGCGGGTACTACGAGCAGTACTTC. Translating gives CALGTSGYYEQYF. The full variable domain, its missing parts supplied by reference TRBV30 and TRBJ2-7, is SQTIHQWPATLVQPVGSPLSLECTVEGTSNPNLYWYRQAAGRGLQLLFYSVGIGQISSEVPQNLSASRPQDRQFILSSKKLLLSDSGFYLCALGTSGYYEQYFGPGTRLTVT.